This entry concerns a single T cell receptor (beta chain). Germline CDR1 is SGHAT and CDR2 is FQNNGV. V lost 5 bases and J lost 2; bases outside the gene matches: 6. This CDR3 is 15 amino acids long. The record originates from a study of T cell responses to AZD1222 COVID-19 vaccine. The data were produced by immunoSEQ multiplex PCR, yet TCRdb's version contains in-frame clones alone and is incomplete. Of 150,000 to 200,000 clones in the sample, approximately 91% were seen once. Sequencing was performed on peripheral blood, taken 28 days after the second AZD1222 dose. The V and J genes are TRBV11-2 and TRBJ1-5, with 7 bases fitting TRBD1. This TCR derives from an adult who received the AZD1222 COVID-19 vaccine. CDR3 DNA: TGTGCCAGCAGCCCCGCAGGGGGTGGCAATCAGCCCCAGCATTTT. It is translated as CASSPAGGGNQPQHF.